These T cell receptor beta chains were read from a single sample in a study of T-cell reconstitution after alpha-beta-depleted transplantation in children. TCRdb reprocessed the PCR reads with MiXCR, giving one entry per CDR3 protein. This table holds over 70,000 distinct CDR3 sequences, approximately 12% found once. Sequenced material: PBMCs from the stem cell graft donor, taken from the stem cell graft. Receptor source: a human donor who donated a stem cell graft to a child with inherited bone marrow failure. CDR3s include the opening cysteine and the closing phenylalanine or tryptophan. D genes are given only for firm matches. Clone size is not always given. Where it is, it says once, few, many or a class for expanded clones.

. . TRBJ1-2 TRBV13 CASRVGRANYGYTF TGTGCCAGCAGAGTAGGCCGAGCTAACTATGGCTACACCTTC
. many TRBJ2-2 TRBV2 CASTPDSTGELFF TGTGCCAGCACTCCGGACAGCACCGGGGAGCTGTTTTTT
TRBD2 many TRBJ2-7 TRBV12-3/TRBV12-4 CASSIELAGGGEQYF TGTGCCAGCAGTATTGAATTGGCGGGAGGAGGCGAGCAGTACTTC
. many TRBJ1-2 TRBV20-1 CSAREWTGLYGYTF TGCAGTGCTAGAGAATGGACGGGACTATATGGCTACACCTTC
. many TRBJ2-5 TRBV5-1 CASSLNRAGGETQYF TGCGCCAGCAGCTTGAACAGGGCTGGTGGGGAGACCCAGTACTTC
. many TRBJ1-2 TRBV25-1 CASSDQRQNYGYTF TGTGCCAGCAGTGATCAACGACAGAACTATGGCTACACCTTC
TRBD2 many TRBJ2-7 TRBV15 CATSAGGGYEQYF TGTGCCACCAGCGCAGGCGGGGGCTACGAGCAGTACTTC
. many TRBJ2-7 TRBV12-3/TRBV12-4 CASSSGTIYEQYF TGTGCCAGCAGTTCCGGGACCATCTACGAGCAGTACTTC
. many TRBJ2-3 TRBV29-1 CSVETGQGGDTQYF TGCAGCGTTGAGACGGGGCAGGGTGGAGATACGCAGTATTTT
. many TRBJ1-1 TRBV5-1 CASSLEGVANTEAFF TGCGCCAGCAGCTTGGAGGGGGTGGCGAACACTGAAGCTTTCTTT
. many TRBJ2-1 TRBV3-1 CASSPGLPGAYNEQFF TGTGCCAGCAGCCCCGGACTTCCGGGCGCCTACAATGAGCAGTTCTTC
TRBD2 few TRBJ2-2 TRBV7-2 CASSLRLADTGELFF TGTGCCAGCAGCCTCAGACTAGCGGACACCGGGGAGCTGTTTTTT
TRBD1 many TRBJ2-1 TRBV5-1 CASSVDRVYNEQFF TGCGCCAGCAGCGTGGACAGGGTTTACAATGAGCAGTTCTTC
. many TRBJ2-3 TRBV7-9 CASTGSENTDTQYF TGTGCCAGCACCGGAAGCGAAAACACAGATACGCAGTATTTT
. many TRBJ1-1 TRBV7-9 CASSSLDREIEAFF TGTGCCAGCAGCTCTTTGGACCGGGAAATTGAAGCTTTCTTT
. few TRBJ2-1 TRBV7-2 CASSVTGNSYNEQFF TGTGCCAGCAGCGTGACAGGTAACTCCTACAATGAGCAGTTCTTC
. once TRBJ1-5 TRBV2 CASKAGSYIEPQHF TGTGCCAGCAAGGCAGGGTCATATATTGAGCCCCAGCATTTT
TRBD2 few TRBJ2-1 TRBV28 CASRYGGGRDEQFF TGTGCCAGCAGATACGGGGGAGGGCGGGATGAGCAGTTCTTC
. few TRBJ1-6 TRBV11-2 CASSSLDRTEDSPLHF TGTGCCAGCAGCTCCCTTGACAGGACGGAGGATTCACCCCTCCACTTT
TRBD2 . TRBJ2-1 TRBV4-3 CASSPWREDVNEQFF TGCGCCAGCAGCCCCTGGCGGGAGGATGTGAATGAGCAGTTCTTC
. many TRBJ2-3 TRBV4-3 CASSQEGRGIDTQYF TGCGCCAGCAGCCAAGAGGGCAGGGGTATAGATACGCAGTATTTT
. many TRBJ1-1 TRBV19 CASSLGPLAITEAFF TGTGCCAGTAGTCTAGGGCCTCTGGCTATAACTGAAGCTTTCTTT
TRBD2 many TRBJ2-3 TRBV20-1 CSARDGTRGSDTQYF TGCAGTGCTAGAGATGGGACTAGGGGTTCAGATACGCAGTATTTT
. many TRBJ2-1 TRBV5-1 CASSLVGGEFYNEQFF TGCGCCAGCAGCTTGGTTGGGGGAGAGTTCTACAATGAGCAGTTCTTC
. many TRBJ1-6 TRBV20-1 CSASVPGASSYNSPLHF TGCAGTGCTAGTGTTCCCGGGGCGAGCTCCTATAATTCACCCCTCCACTTT
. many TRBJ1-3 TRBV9 CASSDISSGNTIYF TGTGCCAGCAGCGACATAAGCTCTGGAAACACCATATATTTT
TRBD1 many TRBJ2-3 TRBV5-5 CASSLLGQGRADTQYF TGTGCCAGCAGCCTACTTGGACAGGGACGGGCAGATACGCAGTATTTT
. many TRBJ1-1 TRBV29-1 CSVGKSTEAFF TGCAGCGTTGGAAAGAGCACTGAAGCTTTCTTT
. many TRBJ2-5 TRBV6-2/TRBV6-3 CASSYGSGETQYF TGTGCCAGCAGTTACGGGAGCGGGGAGACCCAGTACTTC
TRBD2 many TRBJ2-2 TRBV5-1 CASSPGLANTGELFF TGCGCCAGCAGCCCTGGACTAGCCAACACCGGGGAGCTGTTTTTT
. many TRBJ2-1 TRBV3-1 CASSQVRGGYEQFF TGTGCCAGCAGCCAAGTAAGGGGAGGCTATGAGCAGTTCTTC
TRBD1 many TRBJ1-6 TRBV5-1 CASSSTGGGNSPLHF TGCGCCAGCAGTTCGACAGGGGGCGGCAATTCACCCCTCCACTTT
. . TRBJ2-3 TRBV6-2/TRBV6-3 CASRYIGSTDTQYF TGTGCCAGCAGATACATCGGGAGCACAGATACGCAGTATTTT
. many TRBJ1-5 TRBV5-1 CASSLTGALTQPQHF TGCGCCAGCAGCTTAACGGGGGCCCTGACTCAGCCCCAGCATTTT
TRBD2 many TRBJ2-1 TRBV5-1 CASSTMGTSGYNEQFF TGCGCCAGCAGCACCATGGGGACTAGCGGCTACAATGAGCAGTTCTTC
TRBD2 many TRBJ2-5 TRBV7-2 CASSRGGVYQETQYF TGTGCCAGCAGCCGCGGGGGAGTGTACCAAGAGACCCAGTACTTC
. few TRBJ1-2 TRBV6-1 CASIYRGGNYGYTF TGTGCCAGCATCTATAGGGGAGGGAACTATGGCTACACCTTC
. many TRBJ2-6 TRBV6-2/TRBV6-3 CASSFSGANVLTF TGTGCCAGCAGTTTTTCTGGGGCCAACGTCCTGACTTTC
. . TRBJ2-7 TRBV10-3 CAISEGRGYEQYF TGTGCCATCAGTGAGGGGCGGGGCTACGAGCAGTACTTC
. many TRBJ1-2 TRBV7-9 CASSPLPYGYTF TGTGCCAGCAGCCCACTTCCCTATGGCTACACCTTC
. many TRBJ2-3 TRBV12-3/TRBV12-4 CASSLDSNQGTDTQYF TGTGCCAGCAGTCTTGACAGCAATCAAGGAACAGATACGCAGTATTTT
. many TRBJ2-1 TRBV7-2 CASIIGGVYNEQFF TGTGCCAGCATCATAGGCGGAGTCTACAATGAGCAGTTCTTC
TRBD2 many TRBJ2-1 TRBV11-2 CASSWDGLAGGPLANNEQFF TGTGCCAGCAGCTGGGACGGACTAGCGGGAGGGCCCCTCGCCAACAATGAGCAGTTCTTC
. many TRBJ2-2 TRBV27 CASSLGWIPSGELFF TGTGCCAGCAGTTTAGGGTGGATCCCCTCCGGGGAGCTGTTTTTT
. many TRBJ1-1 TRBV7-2 CASSLGGWGGNTEAFF TGTGCCAGCAGCTTGGGGGGATGGGGGGGGAACACTGAAGCTTTCTTT
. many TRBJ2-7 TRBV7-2 CASSLGGARADEQYF TGTGCCAGCAGCTTAGGGGGGGCGCGAGCCGACGAGCAGTACTTC
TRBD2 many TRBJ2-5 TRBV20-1 CSARDPRTSGYETQYF TGCAGTGCTAGAGATCCCCGGACTAGCGGTTATGAGACCCAGTACTTC
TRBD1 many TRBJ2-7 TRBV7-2 CASSFTTGSYEQYF TGTGCCAGCAGCTTCACGACAGGGTCCTACGAGCAGTACTTC
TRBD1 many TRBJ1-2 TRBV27 CASSLDGTGINYGYTF TGTGCCAGCAGTTTAGACGGGACAGGTATTAACTATGGCTACACCTTC
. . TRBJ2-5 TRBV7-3 CASSLSGKSETQYF TGTGCCAGCAGCTTATCCGGGAAGTCAGAGACCCAGTACTTC
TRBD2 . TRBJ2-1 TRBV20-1 CSALSGSKFF TGCAGTGCGCTTAGCGGGAGTAAGTTCTTC
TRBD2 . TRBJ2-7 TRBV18 CASSPGTSGFSYEQYF TGTGCCAGCTCACCCGGGACTAGCGGATTCTCCTACGAGCAGTACTTC
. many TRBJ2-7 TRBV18 CASSPPKRGERAYEQYF TGTGCCAGCTCACCCCCCAAGAGGGGAGAGCGAGCCTACGAGCAGTACTTC
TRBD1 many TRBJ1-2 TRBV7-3 CASSQQGRANYGYTF TGTGCCAGCAGCCAACAGGGGAGAGCTAACTATGGCTACACCTTC
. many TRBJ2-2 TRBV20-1 CSARDGRESGELFF TGCAGTGCTAGAGATGGGCGGGAAAGCGGGGAGCTGTTTTTT